The 10 T cell receptor beta chains below all came from one sample that was sequenced in a study of shared clonotypes between healthy human individuals. Sequencing was performed with immunoSEQ multiplex PCR; in TCRdb, only in-frame clones are kept and a portion is missing. The sample lists approximately 82,000 clones; 60% to 80% were seen once. Material for sequencing was memory CD8+ T cells sorted from blood. Subset specified: CD45RO+ cells pooled with CCR7-negative TemRA cells. The receptors stem from a man aged 25 to 45 in good health.

The J gene is TRBJ1-5, the V gene TRBV7-8; 8 bases map to TRBD1. The junction had 2 bases not matched to a gene; V was cut back by 0 bases and J by 4 bases. The V gene's germline CDR1 is SGHVS and CDR2 FQNEAQ. This CDR3 is built from 15 residues. CDR3 DNA: TGTGCCAGCAGCTTAGCGAGGACAGGGAATCAGCCCCAGCATTTT. Its translation: CASSLARTGNQPQHF.

The chain carries TRBV6-1 and TRBJ2-7, with D perhaps matching TRBD1 (5 bases). V lost 1 base and J lost 4, with 11 bases in between. There are 14 residues in the CDR3. In germline, CDR1 is MNHNS, CDR2 SASEGT. In nucleotides, the CDR3 is TGTGCCAGCAGTGAAGGATGGGGCCGGTACGAGCAGTACTTC. It is translated as CASSEGWGRYEQYF.

This clone was detected many times. Possible read error: a much larger clone is one base away. The V and J genes are TRBV10-2 and TRBJ1-1; D is undetermined. CDR1 is WSHSY, CDR2 SAAADI, per germline. This CDR3 comprises 13 residues. Trimming removed 6 bases at V and 1 base at J, with 9 bases between. This CDR3 is CASSPQRNTEAFF. Here the CDR3 DNA reads TGCGCCAGCAGCCCCCAACGGAACACTGAAGCTTTCTTT.

Points on this clone: Other nucleotide sequences in the sample specify the same CDR3. CDR3 protein: CASSRGTGGYEQYF. As DNA, the CDR3 is TGTGCCAGCAGTCGGGGGACAGGGGGCTACGAGCAGTACTTC. The chain couples TRBV6-5 to TRBJ2-7; 11 positions agree with TRBD1. CDR1 and CDR2 from the germline V gene are MNHEY and SVGAGI. The CDR3 contains 14 residues. V lost 5 bases, J lost 3 bases, and 3 bases stayed unmatched.

V and J are TRBV27 and TRBJ2-7; TRBD1 matches 7 bases. Per germline, CDR1 MNHEY and CDR2 SMNVEV (reference sequence). The CDR3 extends over 15 amino acids. V shed 4 bases, J shed 2 bases, and the junction held 8 bases outside the gene matches. CDR3 amino acids: CASSSWDSLTYEQYF. The CDR3 coding sequence is TGTGCCAGCAGTTCCTGGGACAGTTTAACCTACGAGCAGTACTTC.

The CDR3 protein is CASSDRSHGYTF. In DNA, the CDR3 is TGTGCCAGCAGTGACAGGTCTCATGGCTACACCTTC. The chain carries TRBV7-2 and TRBJ1-2, with D possibly matching TRBD1 (6 bases). This CDR3 region has 12 residues. CDR1 and CDR2 from the germline V gene are SGHTA and FQGNSA. V shed 6 bases and J shed 6 bases, with 11 bases lying between them.

The table lists this clone with a count of one. The rearrangement joins TRBV7-9 to TRBJ2-2; D ambiguous. Trimming cost V 8 bases and J 1 base, with 14 bases left between them. This CDR3 comprises 15 residues. CDR1 SEHNR and CDR2 FQNEAQ come from the germline V gene (reference sequence). Here the CDR3 reads CASHPGGVNTGELFF. CDR3 nucleotide sequence: TGTGCCAGCCATCCGGGCGGAGTGAACACCGGGGAGCTGTTTTTT.

Of note for this clone: This may be a read error: a much more frequent sequence differs by one nucleotide. V usage is TRBV7-2 and J usage is TRBJ2-7, with 7 bases aligning to TRBD1. The CDR3 spans 13 residues. The trim removed 4 bases at V and 3 bases at J, leaving 3 bases unmatched. Germline V CDR1 and CDR2: SGHTA, FQGNSA. The CDR3 bases are TGTGCCAGCAGCTCCGGGACAGACTACGAGCAGTACTTC. Translation: CASSSGTDYEQYF.

The genes are TRBV15 and TRBJ1-2; D ambiguous. CDR1 LNHNV and CDR2 YYDKDF come from the germline V gene (reference sequence). This CDR3 comprises 15 residues. V was trimmed by 2 bases and J by 3 bases, leaving 13 bases between them. CDR3: CATSRSYTEDYGYTF. As DNA, the CDR3 is TGTGCCACCAGCAGATCATACACGGAGGACTATGGCTACACCTTC.

The chain recombines TRBV7-8 with TRBJ2-5; maybe TRBD1 (6 bases). The CDR3 extends over 14 amino acids. Germline values: CDR1 SGHVS, CDR2 FQNEAQ. With 5 bases removed from V and 1 base from J, the gap between germline ends came to 11 bases. The CDR3 DNA reads as TGTGCCAGCAGCGTGTGGGACACCCAAGAGACCCAGTACTTC. Amino acids: CASSVWDTQETQYF.